This T cell receptor (beta chain) derives from a study of blood T cell repertoires in COVID-19. Study overall: COVID-19 samples collected from the United States, Italy and Spain covered acute and convalescent phases. Sources were T cells, B-cell-depleted T cells, or PBMCs; the material itself was cDNA or gDNA.

This clone appeared a single time. Per the study methods: Nucleated cell counts were estimated from reference gene primer amplification. The protocol was immunoSEQ multiplex PCR, while the TCRdb copy is restricted to in-frame clones and leaves out a portion. That table is the source of V, J and clone size, and D and trimming were worked out from the DNA. This table holds over 250,000 clones, approximately 85% found once. In germline, CDR1 is SNHLY, CDR2 FYNNEI. The CDR3 length is 17 residues. V trimming: 10 bases; J trimming: 0 bases; junction bases outside the gene matches: 13. The gene calls are TRBV2 and TRBJ2-3, with TRBD2 identical over 10 bases. Sequencing was performed on peripheral blood. The receptor comes from a woman in her seventies with acute or convalescent COVID-19. The CDR3 here is CATSRAGGSTSTDTQYF. CDR3 nucleotide sequence: TGTGCCACCTCCCGAGCGGGGGGGAGCACTAGCACAGATACGCAGTATTTT.